The text below deals with one T cell receptor beta chain. The data are from a study of shared clonotypes between healthy human individuals. The data were produced by immunoSEQ multiplex PCR, yet TCRdb's version contains in-frame clones alone and is incomplete. Of roughly 2 million clones listed, 85% to 95% are singletons. Trimming removed 4 bases from V and 3 bases from J; junction bases left unmatched: 7. The germline V gene has CDR1 SGHRS and CDR2 YFSETQ. This CDR3 has 15 residues. Sequences were obtained from naive CD4+ T cells sorted from blood. Subset reported: CD45RA+ positively selected. The chain joins TRBV5-1 to TRBJ2-7, with 10 bases lining up with TRBD2. The sequence was collected from a man aged 18 to 30 in good health. CDR3 loop: CASSRTSGDLYEQYF. The CDR3 bases are TGCGCCAGCAGCCGAACTAGCGGGGACCTCTACGAGCAGTACTTC.